This T cell receptor (beta chain) stems from a study of spatial heterogeneity in lung cancer. Study background: There was a strong correlation between the counts of TCR transcripts measured in tumor regions and a T cell transcriptional module score that was calculated from matched bulk RNA-seq.

Points from the study as a whole: Expanded alpha and beta TCR counts within tumors tracked tumor mutation counts.

The V and J ends lost 1 base and 3 bases, in that order; junction bases with no gene match: 3. CDR1 SEHNR and CDR2 FQNEAQ come from the germline V gene (reference sequence). The CDR3 runs to 15 residues. The time point: sample taken at primary tumor resection. The donors, about 78 patients with untreated early-stage non-small cell lung cancer, provided the samples. About this clonotype itself: The target antigen is unknown.

TCRdb independently ran MiXCR on the 5' RACE reads; one entry per CDR3 protein. The sample has about 1,100 distinct CDR3 sequences; roughly 26% are singletons. The sequence was obtained from a male donor with early-stage non-small cell lung cancer. The sample consisted of lung tumor tissue, taken at surgery. The chain carries TRBV7-9 and TRBJ1-5, with 7 bases aligning to TRBD1. CDR3 amino acids: CASSLGTGANQPQHF. In DNA form, the CDR3 reads TGTGCCAGCAGCTTAGGCACAGGGGCCAATCAGCCCCAGCATTTT.